This TCR beta chain was obtained from a study of Ad26.COV2.S vaccination and SARS-CoV-2 variants. At the level of the study: Recipients of Ad26.COV2.S got it intramuscularly, once or twice 56 days apart. General study findings and limits: Greater spike-specific TCR breadth was seen in vaccine recipients than in placebo recipients.

TCRdb's copy holds only in-frame clones and misses some; the assay was immunoSEQ multiplex PCR. The sample comprises around 450,000 clones, roughly 90% of which are singletons, and more than 10% rests with the top ten. The V segment lost 6 bases and the J segment 5 bases; nucleotides outside the gene matches: 14. CDR3 size: 16 residues. Regarding treatment: roughly 19 received Ad26.COV2.S at low or high dose, single or two shots; 5 received placebo; per-sample allocation not given. Vaccine and placebo recipients were sampled on day 63 after the first injection. This clone was seen a handful of times. Antigen specificity is unknown.

The chain carries TRBV6-7 and TRBJ2-7, with 9 nucleotides matching TRBD2. TRBV6-7 is given ORF status, its function remaining uncertain. The sample consisted of peripheral blood, taken in a trial of Ad26.COV2.S vaccine versus placebo. This TCR was recovered from a person between 18 and 65 years old who received the Ad26.COV2.S COVID-19 vaccine or a placebo. The CDR3 is CASSSNTGLAGHEQYF. For the CDR3, the DNA is TGTGCCAGCAGCTCCAACACGGGACTAGCAGGCCACGAGCAGTACTTC.